These 6 T cell receptor beta chains were sequenced from one sample in a study of blood T cell repertoires in COVID-19. Only in-frame clones appear in the TCRdb table, and some are missing; sequencing was by immunoSEQ multiplex PCR. This sample has over 400,000 clones; approximately 90% occur once, and the top ten carry 6.5% to 9.5%. The specimen sequenced was PBMCs or T cells enriched from blood (not recorded which). These receptors all stem from a woman aged 55 to 70 who had recovered from COVID-19.

V and J are TRBV2 and TRBJ2-2; tentative D call: TRBD2 (6 bases). The CDR3 loop spans 14 amino acids. Trimming removed 7 bases from V and 5 bases from J, with 14 bases in between. CDR1 is SNHLY and CDR2 is FYNNEI in the germline V gene. The CDR3 loop reads CASIGGSRTGELFF. CDR3 DNA sequence: TGTGCCAGCATTGGGGGGTCGAGGACCGGGGAGCTGTTTTTT. Full variable domain (remainder filled in from reference TRBV2 and TRBJ2-2): EPEVTQTPSHQVTQMGQEVILRCVPISNHLYFYWYRQILGQKVEFLVSFYNNEISEKSEIFDDQFSVERPDGSNFTLKIRSTKLEDSAMYFCASIGGSRTGELFFGEGSRLTVL.

As DNA, the CDR3 is TGTGCCAGCTCACTTACAGGGTACGAGCAGTACGTC. It is translated as CASSLTGYEQYV. The chain combines TRBV18 with TRBJ2-7; perhaps TRBD1 as D (6 bases). With 4 bases removed from V and 4 bases from J, the gap between germline ends came to 8 bases. Germline-derived CDR1 and CDR2 are KGHSH and LQKENI. The CDR3 has 12 residues.

V gene TRBV10-2 combines with J gene TRBJ2-7; 9 bases align to TRBD1. Germline V gene sequence: CDR1 WSHSY, CDR2 SAAADI. The J segment lost 2 bases and the V segment lost 7 bases, leaving 6 bases of the junction unmatched. The CDR3 is 14 residues long. The CDR3 is CASMFTGGAYEQYV. For the CDR3, the DNA is TGCGCCAGCATGTTTACAGGGGGCGCCTACGAGCAGTACGTC.

This chain links TRBV5-1 with TRBJ2-7, with TRBD2 matching over 9 bases. CDR3 length: 18 amino acids. V trimming: 5 bases; J trimming: 1 base; junction bases outside the gene matches: 16. Per germline, CDR1 SGHRS and CDR2 YFSETQ. The CDR3 loop reads CASRPGTLAGKRSYEQYF. The CDR3 nucleotides read TGCGCCAGCAGACCCGGTACGCTAGCGGGGAAAAGATCCTACGAGCAGTACTTC.

A note on this clone: The sample contains more than one DNA sequence encoding this CDR3. This chain connects TRBV29-1 to TRBJ1-2; 9 bases are a match to TRBD1. The J segment lost 5 bases and the V segment lost 6 bases, leaving 1 base of the junction unmatched. CDR1 is SQVTM, CDR2 ANQGSEA, per germline. The CDR3 runs 11 residues. CDR3 sequence: CSVGTGYGYTF. Here the CDR3 DNA reads TGCAGCGTCGGGACAGGGTATGGCTACACCTTC. The variable domain in full, completed from reference TRBV29-1 and TRBJ1-2, reads SAVISQKPSRDICQRGTSLTIQCQVDSQVTMMFWYRQQPGQSLTLIATANQGSEATYESGFVIDKFPISRPNLTFSTLTVSNMSPEDSSIYLCSVGTGYGYTFGSGTRLTVV.

The chain recombines TRBV7-8 with TRBJ2-7, with TRBD2 as a possible D gene (5 bases). Germline CDR1 and CDR2: SGHVS and FQNEAQ. This CDR3 region has 14 residues. Trimming pared 5 bases from V and 1 base from J, leaving 12 bases between. CDR3 sequence reads: CASSAGVASYEQYF. The CDR3 nucleotides are TGTGCCAGCAGCGCTGGTGTAGCGTCCTACGAGCAGTACTTC.